These T cell receptor beta chains were read from a single sample in a study of vaccination and CD4 T cells after COVID-19. No antigen has been assigned to these receptors. TCRdb reanalysed the PCR reads using MiXCR and keeps one entry per CDR3 protein. This sample has about 10,000 distinct CDR3 sequences, with about 28% found just once. The source was CD4+ T cells from blood, cultured in vitro, collected after SARS-CoV-2 vaccination. Receptors were obtained from a human donor who had recovered from COVID-19. The CDR3 runs from the conserved cysteine through the conserved F or W. Fields, in order: J gene, clone size, D gene, V gene, CDR3 protein, CDR3 DNA. A D gene is named only where the DNA matches it firmly. Clone size, where shown, is once, few, many, or a class for clones that have expanded.

J gene: TRBJ1-6; clone size: .; D gene: .; V gene: TRBV6-5; CDR3 protein: CASSYSGRPNSPLHF; CDR3 DNA: TGTGCCAGCAGTTACTCTGGCAGGCCCAATTCACCCCTCCACTTT
J gene: TRBJ1-5; clone size: .; D gene: .; V gene: TRBV7-8; CDR3 protein: CASSSLRGIKQPQHF; CDR3 DNA: TGTGCCAGCAGCTCCCTTCGAGGGATCAAACAGCCCCAGCATTTT
J gene: TRBJ1-3; clone size: few; D gene: .; V gene: TRBV7-9; CDR3 protein: CASSGGWSPSGNTIYF; CDR3 DNA: TGTGCCAGCAGCGGGGGGTGGAGCCCCTCTGGAAACACCATATATTTT
J gene: TRBJ1-1; clone size: few; D gene: .; V gene: TRBV20-1; CDR3 protein: CSARDLIGEETEAFF; CDR3 DNA: TGCAGTGCTAGAGATTTGATAGGGGAGGAGACTGAAGCTTTCTTT
J gene: TRBJ2-6; clone size: .; D gene: .; V gene: TRBV7-3; CDR3 protein: CASSFVGSGANVLTF; CDR3 DNA: TGTGCCAGCAGCTTCGTGGGCTCTGGGGCCAACGTCCTGACTTTC
J gene: TRBJ1-4; clone size: few; D gene: TRBD1; V gene: TRBV7-2; CDR3 protein: CASSWDRTGEKLFF; CDR3 DNA: TGTGCCAGCAGTTGGGACAGAACGGGTGAAAAACTGTTTTTT
J gene: TRBJ2-2; clone size: .; D gene: TRBD1; V gene: TRBV27; CDR3 protein: CASSFETGVVGELFF; CDR3 DNA: TGTGCCAGCAGTTTTGAGACAGGGGTGGTCGGGGAGCTGTTTTTT
J gene: TRBJ1-1; clone size: .; D gene: .; V gene: TRBV7-3; CDR3 protein: CASSLDPNTEAFF; CDR3 DNA: TGTGCCAGCAGCTTGGACCCCAACACTGAAGCTTTCTTT
J gene: TRBJ2-7; clone size: .; D gene: .; V gene: TRBV12-3/TRBV12-4; CDR3 protein: CASSSGSGGSYEQYF; CDR3 DNA: TGTGCCAGCAGTTCAGGCAGTGGCGGCAGCTACGAGCAGTACTTC
J gene: TRBJ2-1; clone size: .; D gene: .; V gene: TRBV25-1; CDR3 protein: CASSDGGHLLSYNEQFF; CDR3 DNA: TGTGCCAGCAGTGATGGGGGGCACCTCCTCTCCTACAATGAGCAGTTCTTC
J gene: TRBJ1-4; clone size: .; D gene: .; V gene: TRBV15; CDR3 protein: CATLSNEKLFF; CDR3 DNA: TGTGCCACTTTGAGTAATGAAAAACTGTTTTTT